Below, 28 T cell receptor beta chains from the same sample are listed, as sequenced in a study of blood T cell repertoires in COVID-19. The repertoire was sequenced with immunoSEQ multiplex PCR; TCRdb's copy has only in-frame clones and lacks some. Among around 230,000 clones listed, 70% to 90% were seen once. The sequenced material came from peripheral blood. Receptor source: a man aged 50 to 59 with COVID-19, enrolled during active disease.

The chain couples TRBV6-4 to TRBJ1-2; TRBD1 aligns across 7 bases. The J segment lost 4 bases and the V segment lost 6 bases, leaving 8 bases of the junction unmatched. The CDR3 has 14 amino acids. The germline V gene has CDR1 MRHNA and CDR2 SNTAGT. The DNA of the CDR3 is TGTGCCAGCAGCCTGACAGGGCAGGGCTATGGCTACACCTTC. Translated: CASSLTGQGYGYTF.

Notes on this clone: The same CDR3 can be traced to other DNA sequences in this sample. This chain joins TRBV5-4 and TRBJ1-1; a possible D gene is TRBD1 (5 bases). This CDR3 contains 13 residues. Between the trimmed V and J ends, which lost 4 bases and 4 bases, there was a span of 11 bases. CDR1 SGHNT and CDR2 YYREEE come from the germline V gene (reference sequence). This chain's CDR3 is CASSLGGGTEAFF. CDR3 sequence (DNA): TGTGCCAGCAGCCTCGGGGGTGGCACTGAAGCTTTCTTT. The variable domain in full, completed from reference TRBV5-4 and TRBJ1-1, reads ETGVTQSPTHLIKTRGQQVTLRCSSQSGHNTVSWYQQALGQGPQFIFQYYREEENGRGNFPPRFSGLQFPNYSSELNVNALELDDSALYLCASSLGGGTEAFFGQGTRLTVV.

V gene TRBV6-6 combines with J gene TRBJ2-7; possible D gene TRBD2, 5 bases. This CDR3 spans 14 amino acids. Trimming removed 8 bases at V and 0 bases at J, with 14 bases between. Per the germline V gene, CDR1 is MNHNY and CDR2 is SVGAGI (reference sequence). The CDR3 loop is CASLSGEHSYEQYF. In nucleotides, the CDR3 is TGTGCCAGCCTAAGCGGCGAGCACTCCTACGAGCAGTACTTC.

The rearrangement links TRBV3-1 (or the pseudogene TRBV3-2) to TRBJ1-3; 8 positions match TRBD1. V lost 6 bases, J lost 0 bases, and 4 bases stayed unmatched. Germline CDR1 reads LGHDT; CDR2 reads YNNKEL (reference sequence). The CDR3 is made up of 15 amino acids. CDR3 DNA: TGTGCCAGCAGTTGGACAGGGAGCTCTGGAAACACCATATATTTT. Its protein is CASSWTGSSGNTIYF.

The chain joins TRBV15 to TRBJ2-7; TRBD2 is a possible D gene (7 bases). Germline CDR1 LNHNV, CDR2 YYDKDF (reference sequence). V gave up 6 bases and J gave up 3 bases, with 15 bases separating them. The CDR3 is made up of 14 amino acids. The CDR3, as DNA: TGTGCCACCAGAGTCGCGGGGGCGGTCTACGAGCAGTACTTC. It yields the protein CATRVAGAVYEQYF.

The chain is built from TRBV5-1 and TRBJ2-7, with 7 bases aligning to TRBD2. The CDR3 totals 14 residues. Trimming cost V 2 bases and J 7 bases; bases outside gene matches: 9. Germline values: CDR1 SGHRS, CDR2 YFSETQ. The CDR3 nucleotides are TGCGCCAGCAGCTTTGCTTTAAACGGGGGGGAGCAGTACTTC. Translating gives CASSFALNGGEQYF.

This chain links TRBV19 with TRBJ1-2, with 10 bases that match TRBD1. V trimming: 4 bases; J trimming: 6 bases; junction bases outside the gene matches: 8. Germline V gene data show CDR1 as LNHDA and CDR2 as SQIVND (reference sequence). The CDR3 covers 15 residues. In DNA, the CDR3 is TGTGCCAGTAGTAGGGAGACAGGGGGCTCGCATGGCTACACCTTC. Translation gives CASSRETGGSHGYTF.

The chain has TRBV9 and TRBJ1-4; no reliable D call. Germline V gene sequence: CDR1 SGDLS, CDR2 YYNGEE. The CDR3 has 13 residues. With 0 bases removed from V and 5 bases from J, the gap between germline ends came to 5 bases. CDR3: CASSVGQNEKLFF. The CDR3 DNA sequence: TGTGCCAGCAGCGTAGGTCAGAATGAAAAACTGTTTTTT.

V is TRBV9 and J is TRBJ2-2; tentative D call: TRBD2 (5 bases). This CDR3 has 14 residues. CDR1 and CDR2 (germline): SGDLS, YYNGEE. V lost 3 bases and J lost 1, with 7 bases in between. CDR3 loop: CASSAGGNTGELFF. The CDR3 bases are TGTGCCAGCAGCGCCGGAGGGAACACCGGGGAGCTGTTTTTT.

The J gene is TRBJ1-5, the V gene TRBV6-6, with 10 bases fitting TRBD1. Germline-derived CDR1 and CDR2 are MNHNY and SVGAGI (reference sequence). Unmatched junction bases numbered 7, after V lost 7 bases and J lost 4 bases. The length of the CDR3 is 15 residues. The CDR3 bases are TGTGCCAGCACCTTCGCGGGACAGGGGAATCAGCCCCAGCATTTT. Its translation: CASTFAGQGNQPQHF.

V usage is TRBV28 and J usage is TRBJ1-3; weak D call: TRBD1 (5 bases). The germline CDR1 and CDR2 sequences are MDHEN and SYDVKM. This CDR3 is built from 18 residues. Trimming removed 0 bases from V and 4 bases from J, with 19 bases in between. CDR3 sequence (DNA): TGTGCCAGCAGTTTATGGGAAGGGTCAGGGTCAGGCGGAAACACCATATATTTT. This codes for CASSLWEGSGSGGNTIYF.

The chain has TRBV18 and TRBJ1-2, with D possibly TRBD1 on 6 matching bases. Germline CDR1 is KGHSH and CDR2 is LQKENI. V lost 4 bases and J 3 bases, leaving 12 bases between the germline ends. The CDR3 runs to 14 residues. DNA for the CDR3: TGTGCCAGCTCACAAACGGACAGTTACTATGGCTACACCTTC. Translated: CASSQTDSYYGYTF.

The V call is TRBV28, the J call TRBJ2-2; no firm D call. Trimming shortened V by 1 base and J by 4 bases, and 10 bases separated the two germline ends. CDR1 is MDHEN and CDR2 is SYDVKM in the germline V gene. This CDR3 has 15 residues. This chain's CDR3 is CASSLLLVTTGELFF. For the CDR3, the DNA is TGTGCCAGCAGTTTATTGCTAGTCACCACCGGGGAGCTGTTTTTT.

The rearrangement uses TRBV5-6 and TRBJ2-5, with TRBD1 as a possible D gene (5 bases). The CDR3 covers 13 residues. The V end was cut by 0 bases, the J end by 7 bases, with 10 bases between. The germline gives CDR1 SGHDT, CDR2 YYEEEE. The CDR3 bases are TGTGCCAGCAGCTTGGGGCAGGGCGGGACCCAGTACTTC. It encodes CASSLGQGGTQYF.

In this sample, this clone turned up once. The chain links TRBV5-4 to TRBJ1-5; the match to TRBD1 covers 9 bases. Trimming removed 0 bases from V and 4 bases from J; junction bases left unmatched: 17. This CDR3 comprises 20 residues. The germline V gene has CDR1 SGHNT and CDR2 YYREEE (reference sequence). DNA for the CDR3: TGTGCCAGCAGCTTGGTCGAGGGTACTAGGACAGGGGCCCCTAATCAGCCCCAGCATTTT. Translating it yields CASSLVEGTRTGAPNQPQHF.

The CDR3 here is CASSLGTGDNEKLFF. CDR3 sequence (DNA): TGTGCCAGCAGCCTTGGGACAGGCGATAATGAAAAACTGTTTTTT. V and J are TRBV4-2 and TRBJ1-4; the match to TRBD1 covers 8 bases. This CDR3 is 15 amino acids long. The germline V gene encodes CDR1 LGHNA and CDR2 YNFKEQ. J gave up 4 bases and V 4 bases, and 5 bases lay outside the gene matches.

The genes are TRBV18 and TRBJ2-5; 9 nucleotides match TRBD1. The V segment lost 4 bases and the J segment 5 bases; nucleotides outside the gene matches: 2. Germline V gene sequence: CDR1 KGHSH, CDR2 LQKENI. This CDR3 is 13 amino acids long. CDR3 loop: CASSQGQGETQYF. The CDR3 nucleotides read TGTGCCAGCTCACAAGGACAGGGGGAGACCCAGTACTTC.

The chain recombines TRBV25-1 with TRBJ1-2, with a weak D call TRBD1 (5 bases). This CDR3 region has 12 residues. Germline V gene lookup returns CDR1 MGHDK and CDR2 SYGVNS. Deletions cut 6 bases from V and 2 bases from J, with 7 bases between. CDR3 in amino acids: CASREGNYGYTF. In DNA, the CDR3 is TGTGCCAGCAGGGAGGGGAACTATGGCTACACCTTC.

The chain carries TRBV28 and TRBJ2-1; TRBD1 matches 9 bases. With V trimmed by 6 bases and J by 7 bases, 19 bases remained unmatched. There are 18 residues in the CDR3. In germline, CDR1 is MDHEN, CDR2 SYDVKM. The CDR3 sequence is CASRDRGGGSVGSNEQFF. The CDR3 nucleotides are TGTGCCAGCAGGGACAGGGGCGGCGGGTCGGTCGGTTCGAATGAGCAGTTCTTC.

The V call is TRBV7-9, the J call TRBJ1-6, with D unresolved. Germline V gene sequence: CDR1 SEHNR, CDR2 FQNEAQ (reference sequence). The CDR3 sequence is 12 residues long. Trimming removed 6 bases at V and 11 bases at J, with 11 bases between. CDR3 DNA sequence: TGTGCCAGCAGTTACCCGGCGGCACCCCTCCACTTT. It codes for CASSYPAAPLHF.

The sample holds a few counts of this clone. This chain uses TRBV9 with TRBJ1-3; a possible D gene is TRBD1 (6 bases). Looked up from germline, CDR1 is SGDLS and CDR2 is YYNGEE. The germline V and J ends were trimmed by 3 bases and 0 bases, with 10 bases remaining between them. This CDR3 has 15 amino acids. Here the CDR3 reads CASSGGHFSGNTIYF. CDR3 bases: TGTGCCAGCAGCGGGGGACACTTCTCTGGAAACACCATATATTTT.

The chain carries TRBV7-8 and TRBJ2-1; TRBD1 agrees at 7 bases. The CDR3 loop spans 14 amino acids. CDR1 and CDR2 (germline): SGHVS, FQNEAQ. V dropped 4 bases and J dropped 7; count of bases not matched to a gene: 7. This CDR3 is CASSWTGPGNEQFF. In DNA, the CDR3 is TGTGCCAGCAGCTGGACAGGTCCGGGTAATGAGCAGTTCTTC.

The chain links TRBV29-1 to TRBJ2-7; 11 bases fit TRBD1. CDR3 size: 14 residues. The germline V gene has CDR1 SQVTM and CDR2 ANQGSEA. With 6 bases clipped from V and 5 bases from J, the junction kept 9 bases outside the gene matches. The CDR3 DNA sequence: TGCAGCGTGTCCGGGACAGGGGGAATGAACGAGCAGTACTTC. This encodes CSVSGTGGMNEQYF.

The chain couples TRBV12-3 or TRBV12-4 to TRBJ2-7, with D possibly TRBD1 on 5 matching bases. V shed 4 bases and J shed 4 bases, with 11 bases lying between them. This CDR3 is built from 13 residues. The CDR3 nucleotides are TGTGCCAGCAGTTCTAACTCAGGGTACGAGCAGTACTTC. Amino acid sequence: CASSSNSGYEQYF.

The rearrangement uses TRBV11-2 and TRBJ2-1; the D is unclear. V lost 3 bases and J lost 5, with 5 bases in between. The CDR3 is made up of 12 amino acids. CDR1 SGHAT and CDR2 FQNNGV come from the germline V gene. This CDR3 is CASSFYNNEQFF. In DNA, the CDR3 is TGTGCCAGCAGCTTTTATAACAATGAGCAGTTCTTC.

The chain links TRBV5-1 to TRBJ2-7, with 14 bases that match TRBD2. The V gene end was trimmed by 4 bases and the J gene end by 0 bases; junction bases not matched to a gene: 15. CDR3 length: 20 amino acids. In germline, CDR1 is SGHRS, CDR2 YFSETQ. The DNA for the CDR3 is TGCGCCAGCAGCCCAGGTAGGACTAGCGGGGGGCCCCTTGCCTCCTACGAGCAGTACTTC. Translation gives CASSPGRTSGGPLASYEQYF.

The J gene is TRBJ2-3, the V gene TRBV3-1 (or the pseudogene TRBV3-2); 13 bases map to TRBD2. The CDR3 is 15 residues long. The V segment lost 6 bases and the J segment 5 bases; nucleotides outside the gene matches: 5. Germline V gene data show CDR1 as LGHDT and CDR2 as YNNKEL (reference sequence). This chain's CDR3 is CASRKLAGGGDTQYF. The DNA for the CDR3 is TGTGCCAGCAGGAAACTAGCGGGGGGGGGAGATACGCAGTATTTT.

CDR3 DNA sequence: TGTGCCAGCAGCCGACAGGGGAACACTGAAGCTTTCTTT. Its protein product is CASSRQGNTEAFF. This sequence joins TRBV9 and TRBJ1-1; 7 nucleotides align to TRBD1. Germline values: CDR1 SGDLS, CDR2 YYNGEE. This CDR3 region has 13 residues. V lost 4 bases, J lost 1 base, and 1 base stayed unmatched.